The 15 T cell receptor beta chains listed next were all sequenced from one sample in a study of blood T cell repertoires in COVID-19. Produced via immunoSEQ multiplex PCR; TCRdb's table is partial and in-frame only. The sample has roughly 250,000 clones; 70% to 80% are singletons. Sequencing was carried out using peripheral blood. The receptor set was obtained from a woman aged 80 or older with acute or convalescent COVID-19.

The genes are TRBV27 and TRBJ1-1; weak D call: TRBD1 (5 bases). Germline loops: CDR1 MNHEY, CDR2 SMNVEV (reference sequence). This CDR3 is built from 13 residues. V was cut by 7 bases and J by 0 bases, with 9 bases left in between. CDR3 bases: TGTGCCAGCATAGACAGCTTGAACACTGAAGCTTTCTTT. Protein sequence: CASIDSLNTEAFF.

The V and J genes are TRBV7-2 and TRBJ2-3, with TRBD2 matching over 12 bases. This CDR3 contains 15 residues. Germline loops: CDR1 SGHTA, CDR2 FQGNSA. V was pared by 5 bases and J by 0 bases, with 0 bases of the junction left unmatched. Here the CDR3 reads CASSTSGGSTDTQYF. CDR3 in DNA: TGTGCCAGCAGCACTAGCGGGGGGAGCACAGATACGCAGTATTTT.

This clone showed up just a few times. This chain connects TRBV3-1 (or the pseudogene TRBV3-2) to TRBJ1-2, with a possible D match to TRBD1 (5 bases). Germline V lookup: CDR1 LGHDT, CDR2 YNNKEL (reference sequence). The V end lost 1 base, the J end lost 7 bases, and 16 bases lay between the germline ends. CDR3 length: 15 amino acids. The DNA of the CDR3 is TGTGCCAGCAGCCAAGTCAGCGGGACCGAGGGTGGCTACACCTTC. Translating it yields CASSQVSGTEGGYTF.

The rearrangement joins TRBV12-2 to TRBJ2-7; the D call in the table, TRBD2, was not verified against the DNA. TRBV12-2 is noted as a pseudogene. CDR3 length: 21 residues. The CDR3 here is CASRLVGASGRAGLSRYEQYF. The CDR3 bases are TGTGCAAGTCGCTTAGTCGGAGCTAGCGGGAGGGCCGGGCTAAGTCGCTACGAGCAGTACTTC.

The chain couples TRBV2 to TRBJ2-3, with 10 nucleotides matching TRBD1. The CDR3 consists of 14 residues. Trimming at V came to 6 bases and at J to 5 bases, leaving 5 bases not matched to a gene. Per germline, CDR1 SNHLY and CDR2 FYNNEI. CDR3 nucleotides: TGTGCCAGCAGCCGACAGGGGGCGCAAGATACGCAGTATTTT. Translated, it gives CASSRQGAQDTQYF.

The V and J genes are TRBV7-3 and TRBJ2-2; D gene ambiguous. The CDR3 is 18 amino acids. Germline CDR1 reads SGHTA; CDR2 reads FQGTGA. The V end was cut by 5 bases, the J end by 4 bases, with 23 bases between. CDR3 loop: CASSPDPPSLSGTGELFF. The CDR3 nucleotides read TGTGCCAGCAGCCCAGACCCCCCAAGTCTCTCGGGCACCGGGGAGCTGTTTTTT.

The chain recombines TRBV20-1 with TRBJ2-1, with 8 bases aligning to TRBD2. The CDR3 consists of 16 residues. J gave up 4 bases and V 3 bases, and 11 bases lay outside the gene matches. Germline V CDR1 and CDR2: DFQATT, SNEGSKA (reference sequence). CDR3 residues: CSASGARGGIYNEQFF. In DNA, the CDR3 is TGCAGTGCTAGTGGGGCTCGGGGGGGCATTTACAATGAGCAGTTCTTC.

This chain uses TRBV2 with TRBJ1-4, with TRBD1 matching 7 bases. V gave up 6 bases and J gave up 0 bases; unmatched junction bases: 13. The CDR3 has 18 residues. CDR1 SNHLY and CDR2 FYNNEI come from the germline V gene. This CDR3 is CASRRSGQELATNEKLFF. CDR3 DNA sequence: TGTGCCAGCAGGCGGAGCGGACAGGAACTTGCAACTAATGAAAAACTGTTTTTT.

This clone was seen only once. The chain couples TRBV19 to TRBJ1-5; D remains unclear. Per the germline V gene, CDR1 is LNHDA and CDR2 is SQIVND (reference sequence). This CDR3 spans 15 amino acids. Trimming removed 2 bases from V and 9 bases from J, with 17 bases in between. CDR3 DNA sequence: TGTGCCAGTAGTATAATAGGAGATCTTCTGCGGCCCCAGCATTTT. Translating gives CASSIIGDLLRPQHF.

The V gene is TRBV7-2, the J gene TRBJ1-6; 7 bases are a match to TRBD1. With 5 bases clipped from V and 0 bases from J, the junction kept 10 bases outside the gene matches. The length of the CDR3 is 18 residues. Looked up from germline, CDR1 is SGHTA and CDR2 is FQGNSA. Here the CDR3 reads CASSPRTGASSYNSPLHF. DNA of the CDR3: TGTGCCAGCAGCCCACGGACAGGAGCAAGCTCCTATAATTCACCCCTCCACTTT.

The rearrangement uses TRBV3-1 (or the pseudogene TRBV3-2) and TRBJ1-4; maybe TRBD1 (5 bases). Trimming removed 1 base at V and 1 base at J, with 10 bases between. The germline gives CDR1 LGHDT, CDR2 YNNKEL (reference sequence). This CDR3 spans 16 amino acids. The CDR3 is CASSQGWGGTNEKLFF. The CDR3 DNA is TGTGCCAGCAGCCAAGGATGGGGGGGAACTAATGAAAAACTGTTTTTT.

The chain uses TRBV9 and TRBJ1-5; 7 positions match TRBD1. Germline lookup yields CDR1 SGDLS and CDR2 YYNGEE. Trimming cost V 0 bases and J 2 bases; bases outside gene matches: 2. The CDR3 has 15 amino acids. This chain's CDR3 is CASSVDGQGNQPQHF. CDR3 DNA: TGTGCCAGCAGCGTAGACGGACAGGGCAATCAGCCCCAGCATTTT.

The chain has TRBV6-1 and TRBJ1-2; D is uncertain. The V gene lost 2 bases and the J gene lost 2 bases, with 12 bases spanning the gap. Germline V gene lookup returns CDR1 MNHNS and CDR2 SASEGT. There are 15 residues in the CDR3. CDR3 in amino acids: CASSEMVGVNYGYTF. The CDR3 nucleotides are TGTGCCAGCAGTGAAATGGTAGGAGTAAACTATGGCTACACCTTC.

This clone was seen ten or more times. The rearrangement links TRBV5-1 to TRBJ2-7; 7 bases are shared with TRBD1. This CDR3 contains 16 residues. Germline loops: CDR1 SGHRS, CDR2 YFSETQ. The J segment lost 0 bases and the V segment lost 2 bases, leaving 8 bases of the junction unmatched. The CDR3 DNA reads TGCGCCAGCAGCTTAGGAACGACAGGGTCCTCCTACGAGCAGTACTTC. Its translation: CASSLGTTGSSYEQYF.

This sequence joins TRBV5-1 and TRBJ2-1; TRBD1 aligns across 8 bases. Germline loops: CDR1 SGHRS, CDR2 YFSETQ. CDR3 length equals 15 residues. J was trimmed by 2 bases and V by 4 bases; bases with no gene match: 5. DNA of the CDR3: TGCGCCAGCAGCCCGGGGACAGGTCCCTACAATGAGCAGTTCTTC. Protein product: CASSPGTGPYNEQFF.